The TCR beta chain described here comes from a study of cytomegalovirus exposure and HLA in healthy donors. Study results and caveats: Near-uniform donor sequencing depth was presumed by presence/absence analyses.

V was cut by 8 bases and J by 4 bases, with 15 bases left in between. CDR3 length: 13 amino acids. Looked up from germline, CDR1 is MNHEY and CDR2 is SMNVEV (reference sequence). 60 Vbeta and 13 Jbeta primers were used in PCR. Data came from immunoSEQ multiplex PCR; TCRdb stores just in-frame clones and leaves some out. Of 150,000 or so clones listed, approximately 80% are singletons. As concerns this clone: Its antigen is undetermined.

This clonotype was sampled from a woman younger than 35 in good health and CMV-seropositive. The chain combines TRBV27 with TRBJ2-7, with a possible D match to TRBD2 (6 bases). The sequencing sample was made of PBMCs. The CDR3 DNA is TGTGCCAGCGTCGGGGGTTTGAAGTACGAGCAGTACTTC. This encodes CASVGGLKYEQYF.